The sequence of this TCR beta chain was determined in a study of identical twins' blood T cells. Across the study: About six alpha and roughly six beta libraries together yielded 54 million or so reads.

Each TCR cDNA library carried sample-specific barcodes on both ends. TCRdb reprocessed the 5' RACE reads with MiXCR, giving one entry per CDR3 protein. The sample yields 300,000 to 450,000 distinct CDR3 sequences, roughly 28% seen once. There are 15 residues in the CDR3. CDR1 DFQATT and CDR2 SNEGSKA come from the germline V gene (reference sequence). V dropped 0 bases and J dropped 1 base, with 12 bases sitting between them. The rearrangement uses TRBV20-1 and TRBJ1-2; a possible D gene is TRBD1 (5 bases). Sequences were obtained from PBMCs. The TCR was taken from a woman aged 18-55 years in good health. Written as DNA, the CDR3 is TGCAGTGCTAGAGATGGGCGGGACCTTAACTATGGCTACACCTTC. Translated, it gives CSARDGRDLNYGYTF.